Below, 11 T cell receptor beta chains from the same sample are listed, as sequenced in a study of control samples from healthy donors and cancer patients. Sequencing used immunoSEQ multiplex PCR; TCRdb keeps in-frame clones, though not all of them. The sample lists about 160,000 clones, about 87% seen once, with around 12% in the top ten. Sequenced sample: blood. The source is a man aged 30 to 39 in good health.

Only one count was recorded for this clone. The CDR3: CSASLNEKLFF. For the CDR3, the DNA is TGCAGTGCTAGTCTTAATGAAAAACTGTTTTTT. This chain links TRBV20-1 with TRBJ1-4; D remains unclear. Germline V gene lookup returns CDR1 DFQATT and CDR2 SNEGSKA (reference sequence). The V and J ends lost 3 bases and 4 bases respectively, with 3 bases between them. The length of the CDR3 is 11 residues.

The chain links TRBV12-1 to TRBJ2-6; the table calls TRBD2, which could not be checked here. TRBV12-1 is listed as a pseudogene. CDR3 size: 19 residues. The CDR3 nucleotides read TGTGCCAGCACCGTACGTGTGGGACTCTTGCGTTCTGGGGCCAACGTCCTGACTTTC. Its translation: CASTVRVGLLRSGANVLTF.

This rearrangement joins TRBV6-6 to TRBJ2-1; weak D call: TRBD2 (6 bases). The CDR3 has 15 amino acids. Germline V gene lookup returns CDR1 MNHNY and CDR2 SVGAGI (reference sequence). V was pared by 8 bases and J by 0 bases, with 14 bases between. The CDR3 spells CASYPRGSSYNEQFF. The CDR3 nucleotides are TGTGCCAGCTACCCTCGGGGGAGCTCCTACAATGAGCAGTTCTTC.

The V and J genes are TRBV6-2 or TRBV6-3 and TRBJ2-7; TRBD2 is a possible D gene (6 bases). V lost 0 bases to trimming and J lost 1 base, with 13 bases between them. Looked up from germline, CDR1 is MNHEY and CDR2 is SVGEGT. The CDR3 covers 16 residues. CDR3 loop: CASSYSTSHRSYEQYF. In nucleotides, the CDR3 is TGTGCCAGCAGTTACTCAACTAGCCACAGGTCCTACGAGCAGTACTTC.

This clone was seen a few times. CDR3 coding DNA: TGTGCCAGCAGCCGTCTCGACCGAGTCTCCTACAATGAGCAGTTCTTC. This translates into CASSRLDRVSYNEQFF. The chain links TRBV3-1 (or the pseudogene TRBV3-2) to TRBJ2-1; no firm D call. Trimming left V 4 bases short and J 0 bases short, with 13 bases between. Germline loops: CDR1 LGHDT, CDR2 YNNKEL (reference sequence). The CDR3 spans 16 residues.

This clone appeared once. The rearrangement links TRBV27 to TRBJ1-5; 7 nucleotides line up with TRBD1. The V segment lost 5 bases and the J segment 4 bases; nucleotides outside the gene matches: 14. This CDR3 comprises 17 residues. Germline V gives CDR1 MNHEY, CDR2 SMNVEV (reference sequence). The CDR3, as DNA: TGTGCCAGCAGTCCACAGACTGGCAGGGGGGGGAATCAGCCCCAGCATTTT. Its translation: CASSPQTGRGGNQPQHF.

The genes are TRBV6-1 and TRBJ2-5; D unclear. CDR1 is MNHNS and CDR2 is SASEGT in the germline V gene. This CDR3 contains 13 residues. The V end was cut by 2 bases, the J end by 7 bases, with 11 bases between. The CDR3 coding sequence is TGTGCCAGCAGTGAATCTACAGTGGGGACCCAGTACTTC. Translating gives CASSESTVGTQYF.

The chain is built from TRBV5-4 and TRBJ1-2; 9 positions match TRBD1. This CDR3 contains 15 residues. Germline V gene sequence: CDR1 SGHNT, CDR2 YYREEE (reference sequence). The V segment lost 1 base and the J segment 9 bases; nucleotides outside the gene matches: 10. The CDR3 reads CASSLYGTGKSSYTF. Here the CDR3 DNA reads TGTGCCAGCAGCTTGTATGGGACAGGGAAGTCTAGCTACACCTTC.

The chain couples TRBV27 to TRBJ1-6; D possibly corresponds to TRBD1 (5 bases). V dropped 5 bases and J dropped 7 bases, with 6 bases sitting between them. Germline values: CDR1 MNHEY, CDR2 SMNVEV (reference sequence). The CDR3 extends over 12 amino acids. CDR3 protein: CASSGGNSPLHF. CDR3 bases: TGTGCCAGCAGTGGGGGAAATTCACCCCTCCACTTT.

This chain links TRBV10-3 with TRBJ1-5; D gene ambiguous. This CDR3 comprises 14 residues. V lost 10 bases to trimming and J lost 2 bases, with 15 bases between them. The germline CDR1 and CDR2 sequences are ENHRY and SYGVKD. In nucleotides, the CDR3 is TGTGCCACCAAAAATGACGGCGGCAATCAGCCCCAGCATTTT. Translating gives CATKNDGGNQPQHF.

Regarding this clone: At one of its ends the junction is not consistent with the germline gene, which may arise from a read error. The chain joins TRBV13 to TRBJ1-2, with a possible D match to TRBD1 (5 bases). The CDR3 runs to 16 residues. Germline V CDR1 and CDR2: PRHDT, FYEKMQ (reference sequence). CDR3 nucleotides: TGCGCCAGCACCATTGGGGGGGGGATGGTAGACTATGGCTACACCTTC. It translates to CASTIGGGMVDYGYTF.